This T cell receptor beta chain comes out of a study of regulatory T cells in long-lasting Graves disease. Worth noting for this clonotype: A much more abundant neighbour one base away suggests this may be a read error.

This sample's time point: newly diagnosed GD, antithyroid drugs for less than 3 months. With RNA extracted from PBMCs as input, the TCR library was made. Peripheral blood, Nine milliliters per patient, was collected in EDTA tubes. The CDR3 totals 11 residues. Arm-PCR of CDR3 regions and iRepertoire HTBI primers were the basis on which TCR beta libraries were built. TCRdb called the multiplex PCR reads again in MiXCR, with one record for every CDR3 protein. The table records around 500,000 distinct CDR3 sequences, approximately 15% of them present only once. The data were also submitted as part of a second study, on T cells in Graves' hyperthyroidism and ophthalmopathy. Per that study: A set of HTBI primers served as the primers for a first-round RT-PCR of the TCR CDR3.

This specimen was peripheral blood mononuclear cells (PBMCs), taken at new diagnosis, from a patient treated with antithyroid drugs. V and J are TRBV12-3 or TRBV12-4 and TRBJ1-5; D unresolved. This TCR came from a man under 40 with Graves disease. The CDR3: CAGSVSQPQHF. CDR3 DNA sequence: TGTGCCGGCAGTGTAAGTCAGCCCCAGCATTTT.